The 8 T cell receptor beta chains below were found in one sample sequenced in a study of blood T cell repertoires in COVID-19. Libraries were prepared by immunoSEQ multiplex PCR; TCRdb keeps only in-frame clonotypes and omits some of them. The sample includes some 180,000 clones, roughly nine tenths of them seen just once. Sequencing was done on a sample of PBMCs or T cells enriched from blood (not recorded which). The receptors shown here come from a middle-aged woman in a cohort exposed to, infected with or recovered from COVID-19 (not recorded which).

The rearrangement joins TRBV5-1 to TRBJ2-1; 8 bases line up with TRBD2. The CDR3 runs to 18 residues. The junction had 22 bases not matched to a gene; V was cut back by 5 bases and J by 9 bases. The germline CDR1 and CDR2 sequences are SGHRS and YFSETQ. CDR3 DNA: TGCGCCAGCAGAGCCCAACACCCCGCGCGGGAGGTCCTGGCTGAGCAGTTCTTC. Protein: CASRAQHPAREVLAEQFF.

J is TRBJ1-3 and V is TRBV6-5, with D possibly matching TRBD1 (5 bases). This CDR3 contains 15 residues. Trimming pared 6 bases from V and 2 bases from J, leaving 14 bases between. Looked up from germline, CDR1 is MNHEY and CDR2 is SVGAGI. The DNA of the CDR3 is TGTGCCAGCAGCCGCGGAGACAGCGCTGGAAACACCATATATTTT. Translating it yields CASSRGDSAGNTIYF.

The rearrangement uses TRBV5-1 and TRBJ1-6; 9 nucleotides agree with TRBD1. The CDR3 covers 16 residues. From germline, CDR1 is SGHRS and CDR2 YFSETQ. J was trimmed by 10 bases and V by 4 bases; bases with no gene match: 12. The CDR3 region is CASSPTGGETGSPLHF. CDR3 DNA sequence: TGCGCCAGCAGCCCTACAGGGGGCGAAACGGGATCACCCCTCCACTTT.

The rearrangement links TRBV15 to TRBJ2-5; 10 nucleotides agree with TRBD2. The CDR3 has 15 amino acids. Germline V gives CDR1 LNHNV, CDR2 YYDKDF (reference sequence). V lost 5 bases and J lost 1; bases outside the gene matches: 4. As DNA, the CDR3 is TGTGCCACCAGCCGAGCGGGGGGGTCCCAAGAGACCCAGTACTTC. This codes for CATSRAGGSQETQYF. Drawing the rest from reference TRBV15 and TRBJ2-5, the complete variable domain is DAMVIQNPRYQVTQFGKPVTLSCSQTLNHNVMYWYQQKSSQAPKLLFHYYDKDFNNEADTPDNFQSRRPNTSFCFLDIRSPGLGDTAMYLCATSRAGGSQETQYFGPGTRLLVL.

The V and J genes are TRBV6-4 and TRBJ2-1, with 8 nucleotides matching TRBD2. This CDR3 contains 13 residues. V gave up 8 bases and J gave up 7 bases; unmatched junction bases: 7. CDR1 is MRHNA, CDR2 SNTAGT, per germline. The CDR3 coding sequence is TGTGCCAGCGGAGCGGGGGCCGGGAATGAGCAGTTCTTC. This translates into CASGAGAGNEQFF.

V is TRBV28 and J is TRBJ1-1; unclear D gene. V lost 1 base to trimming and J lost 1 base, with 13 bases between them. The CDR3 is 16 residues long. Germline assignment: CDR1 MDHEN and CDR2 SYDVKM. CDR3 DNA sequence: TGTGCCAGCAGTTTATACCGGGGTCGGGCGAACACTGAAGCTTTCTTT. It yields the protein CASSLYRGRANTEAFF.

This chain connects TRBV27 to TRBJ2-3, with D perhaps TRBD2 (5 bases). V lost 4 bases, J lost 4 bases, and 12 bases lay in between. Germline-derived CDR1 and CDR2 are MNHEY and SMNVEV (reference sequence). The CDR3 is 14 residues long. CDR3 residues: CASSSSYSADTQYF. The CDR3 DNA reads TGTGCCAGCAGTTCTAGCTATAGTGCAGATACGCAGTATTTT.

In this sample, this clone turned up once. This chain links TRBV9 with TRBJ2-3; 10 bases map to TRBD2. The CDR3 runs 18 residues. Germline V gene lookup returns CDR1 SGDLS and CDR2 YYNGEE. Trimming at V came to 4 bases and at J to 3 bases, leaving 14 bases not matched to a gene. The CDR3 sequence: CASSPRQLTSGTTDTQYF. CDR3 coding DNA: TGTGCCAGCAGCCCTCGACAGCTCACTAGCGGGACGACAGATACGCAGTATTTT.